This T cell receptor beta chain is from a study of neoadjuvant anti-PD-1 for oral cavity cancer. Looking at the study overall: Patients without progression got a fourth dose around day 43.

Patients were newly diagnosed with stage II-IVA oral cavity squamous cell carcinoma without prior systemic or radiation treatment. The patients had HPV-negative, locally advanced oral cavity squamous cell carcinoma. Analysis of PBMCs was direct, with no culture step. With 6 bases removed from V and 6 bases from J, the gap between germline ends came to 13 bases. Per the germline V gene, CDR1 is SNHLY and CDR2 is FYNNEI. The CDR3 extends over 13 amino acids. Generated by immunoSEQ multiplex PCR, the TCRdb table keeps only in-frame clones and is missing some. This table has 17,000 or so clones, 55% to 75% appearing once.

The material sequenced was PBMCs, taken before nivolumab (anti-PD-1) treatment. The chain uses TRBV2 and TRBJ2-3; weak D call: TRBD2 (6 bases). This TCR was sampled from a person between 35 and 79 years old with oral cavity squamous cell carcinoma. CDR3 sequence (DNA): TGTGCCAGCAGCCGGGCGGGGCGGGATACGCAGTATTTT. It encodes CASSRAGRDTQYF.